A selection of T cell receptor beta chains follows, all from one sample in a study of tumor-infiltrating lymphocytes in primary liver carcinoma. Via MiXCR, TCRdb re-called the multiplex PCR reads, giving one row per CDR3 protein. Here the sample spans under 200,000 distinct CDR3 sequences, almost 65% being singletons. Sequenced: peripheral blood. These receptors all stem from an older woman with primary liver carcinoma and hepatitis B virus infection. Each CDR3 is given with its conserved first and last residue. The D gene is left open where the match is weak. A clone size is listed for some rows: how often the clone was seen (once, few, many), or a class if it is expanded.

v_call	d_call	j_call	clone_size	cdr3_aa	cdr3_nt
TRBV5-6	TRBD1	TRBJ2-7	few	CASSTGQGDEQYF	TGTGCCAGCAGCACTGGACAGGGGGACGAGCAGTACTTC
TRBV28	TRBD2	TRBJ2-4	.	CASSLPGLAGLAKNIQYF	TGTGCCAGCAGTTTGCCAGGACTAGCGGGATTAGCCAAAAACATTCAGTACTTC
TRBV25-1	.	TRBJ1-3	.	CASSESLGAGNTIYF	TGTGCCAGCAGTGAATCTTTGGGGGCTGGAAACACCATATATTTT
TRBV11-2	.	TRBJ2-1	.	CASSLGAGRLGEQLF	TGTGCCAGCAGCTTAGGAGCCGGGAGACTTGGTGAGCAGTTATTC
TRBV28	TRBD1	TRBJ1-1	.	CASSSYRGWGNTEAFF	TGTGCCAGCAGTTCCTACAGGGGTTGGGGGAACACTGAAGCTTTCTTT
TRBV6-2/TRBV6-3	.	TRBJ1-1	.	CASTVTDRRNTEAFF	TGTGCCAGTACCGTTACCGACCGGCGGAACACTGAAGCTTTCTTT
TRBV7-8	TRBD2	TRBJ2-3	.	CASRPTSGRPRSRTQYF	TGTGCCAGCAGACCGACTAGCGGGAGACCCCGATCGCGTACGCAGTATTTT
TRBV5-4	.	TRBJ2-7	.	CASSLVSKTYEQYF	TGTGCCAGCAGCTTGGTTTCGAAAACCTACGAGCAGTACTTC
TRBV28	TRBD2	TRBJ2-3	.	CASSLAGASADTQYF	TGTGCCAGCAGTTTAGCGGGAGCTTCCGCAGATACGCAGTATTTT
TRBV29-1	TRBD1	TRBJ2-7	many	CSVGRDREGSEQYF	TGCAGCGTTGGAAGGGACAGGGAAGGAAGCGAGCAGTACTTC
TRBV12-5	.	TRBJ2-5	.	CASGTSDSPGKTHYF	TGTGCTAGTGGTACCTCTGACAGCCCGGGGAAGACCCATTACTTC
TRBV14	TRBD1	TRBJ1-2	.	CATSQQGTNYGYTF	TGTGCCACCAGCCAACAGGGGACTAACTATGGTTACACCTTC
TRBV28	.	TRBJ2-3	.	CASSVSGYTQYF	TGTGCCAGCAGTGTCAGTGGTTATACGCAGTATTTT
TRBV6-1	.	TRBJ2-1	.	CASSGLGTEDNERFF	TGTGCCAGCAGTGGATTAGGGACGGAGGACAATGAGCGGTTCTTC
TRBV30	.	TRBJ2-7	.	CAWSRSSGEQYF	TGTGCCTGGAGTAGGTCCTCAGGTGAGCAGTACTTC
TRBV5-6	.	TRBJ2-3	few	CASSLGRGVGDTQYF	TGTGCCAGCAGCTTGGGCAGGGGAGTCGGAGATACGCAGTATTTT
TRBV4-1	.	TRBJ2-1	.	CASSQEASLTANDQFF	TGCGCCAGCAGCCAAGAAGCGAGCCTCACGGCAAATGATCAGTTCTTC
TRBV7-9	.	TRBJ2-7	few	CASSLHLGTYEQYF	TGTGCCAGCAGCTTACATCTGGGGACCTACGAGCAGTACTTC